This TCR beta chain was recovered during a study of cytomegalovirus exposure and HLA in healthy donors. Primers included in the PCR were 60 Vbeta and 13 Jbeta primers. TCRdb's table, derived via immunoSEQ multiplex PCR, lists solely in-frame clones and lacks some. This table holds 140,000 to 150,000 clones, about 76% found once. Germline trimming cut 0 bases from V and 1 base from J; bases unmatched to any gene: 6. The CDR3 spans 17 residues. Germline CDR1 and CDR2: SGHKS and YYEKEE (reference sequence). The TCR was taken from a male donor in good health and CMV-seronegative. V usage is TRBV5-5 and J usage is TRBJ2-1; 8 nucleotides align to TRBD2. The source material was PBMCs. CDR3 sequence: CASSLAFGGASYNEQFF. The CDR3 DNA is TGTGCCAGCAGCTTGGCGTTCGGGGGGGCGTCCTACAATGAGCAGTTCTTC.